A selection of T cell receptor beta chains follows, all from one sample in a study of OX40 agonist ivuxolimab in advanced cancers. Some clones are missing from TCRdb's copy, which holds only in-frame ones; the method was immunoSEQ multiplex PCR. The sample has approximately 50,000 clones, 88% seen once; the top ten hold about 1%. This sample comprised CD4+ or CD8+ T cells sorted from blood, obtained in a trial of the OX40 agonist ivuxolimab. The receptors come from an adult with an advanced solid tumor such as melanoma, head and neck, liver or kidney cancer. CDR3s include the opening cysteine and the closing phenylalanine or tryptophan. The order of the fields is J gene, V gene, clone size, D gene, CDR3 protein, CDR3 DNA. The D gene is left open where the match is weak. Clone size is not always given. Where it is, it says once, few, many or a class for expanded clones.

J: TRBJ2-3; V: TRBV6-5; size: NA; D: NA; CDR3: CASSYSGGGMADTQYF; DNA: TGTGCCAGCAGTTACTCGGGGGGCGGGATGGCAGATACGCAGTATTTT
J: TRBJ2-7; V: TRBV25-1; size: once; D: NA; CDR3: CASSDRVNYEQYF; DNA: TGTGCCAGCAGTGACAGGGTAAACTACGAGCAGTACTTC
J: TRBJ2-7; V: TRBV15; size: NA; D: TRBD2; CDR3: CATSSLTSGTYEQYF; DNA: TGTGCCACCAGCAGTCTTACTAGCGGGACCTACGAGCAGTACTTC
J: TRBJ2-3; V: TRBV5-6; size: few; D: NA; CDR3: CASNSRGYSNTDTQYF; DNA: TGTGCCAGCAACTCTCGGGGGTACAGTAACACAGATACGCAGTATTTT
J: TRBJ2-2; V: TRBV7-2; size: NA; D: TRBD2; CDR3: CASSLMEREAGELFF; DNA: TGTGCCAGCAGTCTCATGGAGCGGGAGGCCGGGGAGCTGTTTTTT
J: TRBJ2-3; V: TRBV6-4; size: NA; D: TRBD2; CDR3: CASSALAGPVDTQYF; DNA: TGTGCCAGCAGTGCCCTAGCGGGTCCCGTGGATACGCAGTATTTT
J: TRBJ2-7; V: TRBV6-6; size: NA; D: NA; CDR3: CAAGVEQYF; DNA: TGTGCCGCCGGGGTCGAGCAGTACTTC
J: TRBJ2-5; V: TRBV5-1; size: NA; D: NA; CDR3: CASSNTGSLETQYF; DNA: TGCGCCAGCAGTAATACAGGGTCCTTAGAGACCCAGTACTTC
J: TRBJ2-7; V: TRBV25-1; size: NA; D: NA; CDR3: CASSGWGGSYEQYF; DNA: TGTGCCAGCAGTGGTTGGGGAGGATCCTACGAGCAGTACTTC
J: TRBJ2-1; V: TRBV6-1; size: NA; D: TRBD2; CDR3: CASSELFFAGDTYQQFF; DNA: TGTGCCAGCAGTGAATTGTTTTTTGCGGGAGATACGTACCAGCAATTCTTC
J: TRBJ2-7; V: TRBV6-1; size: NA; D: TRBD2; CDR3: CASSAEGGLFEQYF; DNA: TGTGCCAGCAGTGCAGAGGGAGGGCTTTTCGAGCAGTACTTC
J: TRBJ2-1; V: TRBV7-7; size: NA; D: TRBD2; CDR3: CASSLERDSNEQFF; DNA: TGTGCTAGCAGCTTAGAGCGGGATAGCAATGAGCAGTTCTTC
J: TRBJ2-5; V: TRBV5-1; size: NA; D: NA; CDR3: CASSSVGLTQETQYF; DNA: TGCGCCAGCAGCTCCGTTGGACTAACCCAAGAGACCCAGTACTTC
J: TRBJ2-7; V: TRBV28; size: NA; D: NA; CDR3: CASSLRDRPHEQYF; DNA: TGTGCCAGCAGTCTCCGGGACCGACCCCACGAGCAGTACTTC
J: TRBJ1-6; V: TRBV7-2; size: NA; D: TRBD1; CDR3: CASSRYWAGQGHSPLHF; DNA: TGTGCCAGCAGCCGTTACTGGGCCGGACAGGGGCATTCACCCCTCCACTTT
J: TRBJ2-7; V: TRBV6-5; size: NA; D: NA; CDR3: CASSSLTSGRAYEQYF; DNA: TGTGCCAGCAGTTCCTTGACATCGGGAAGGGCCTACGAGCAGTACTTC
J: TRBJ2-2; V: TRBV4-3; size: NA; D: NA; CDR3: CASSQEFSTGELFF; DNA: TGCGCCAGCAGCCAAGAGTTCAGCACCGGGGAGCTGTTTTTT
J: TRBJ2-5; V: TRBV15; size: once; D: NA; CDR3: CATSRDLKTQYF; DNA: TGTGCCACCAGCAGAGATCTGAAGACCCAGTACTTC
J: TRBJ2-1; V: TRBV7-3; size: NA; D: NA; CDR3: CASSLISGGPGEQFF; DNA: TGTGCCAGCAGCTTAATTAGCGGAGGGCCAGGCGAGCAGTTCTTC
J: TRBJ2-7; V: TRBV30; size: NA; D: NA; CDR3: CASIRDRPYEQYF; DNA: TGTGCCTCTATCCGGGACCGACCCTACGAGCAGTACTTC
J: TRBJ2-2; V: TRBV11-2; size: NA; D: TRBD2; CDR3: CASSGTGGTGELFF; DNA: TGTGCCAGCAGCGGGACGGGAGGCACCGGGGAGCTGTTTTTT
J: TRBJ2-5; V: TRBV5-1; size: NA; D: NA; CDR3: CASSRDNPETQYF; DNA: TGCGCCAGCAGTCGTGACAACCCAGAGACCCAGTACTTC
J: TRBJ2-1; V: TRBV27; size: NA; D: TRBD2; CDR3: CASTPSGRARGTYNEQFF; DNA: TGTGCCAGCACCCCTAGCGGGAGGGCCCGGGGGACCTACAATGAGCAGTTCTTC